This TCR beta chain stems from a study of regulatory T cells in long-lasting Graves disease. In germline, CDR1 is DFQATT, CDR2 SNEGSKA (reference sequence). The V end lost 0 bases, the J end lost 4 bases, and 11 bases lay between the germline ends. CDR3 size: 14 residues. Investigators prepared the TCR beta libraries by applying iRepertoire HTBI primers and Arm-PCR of CDR3 regions. One entry per CDR3 protein results from TCRdb running MiXCR on the multiplex PCR reads. The sample has about 460,000 distinct CDR3 sequences; approximately 15% are singletons. This clonotype has a count of ten or more. Indicated time point: newly diagnosed GD, antithyroid drugs for less than 3 months. RNA from PBMCs was the source of the TCR library. The same specimen was also included in a second study, on T cells in Graves' hyperthyroidism and ophthalmopathy. This second report adds: A patient was excluded if there was uncontrolled infection, other autoimmune disease, pregnancy or lactation. Most expanded thyroid clonotypes above 0.001 recurred in blood.

Here the sequenced sample was peripheral blood mononuclear cells (PBMCs), taken at new diagnosis, from a patient treated with antithyroid drugs. The clonotype was recovered from a woman aged 45-60 years with Graves disease. The genes are TRBV20-1 and TRBJ2-3; D not certain. The CDR3 nucleotides are TGCAGTGCTAGAGACGGCCAGGTAGCAGATACGCAGTATTTT. It codes for CSARDGQVADTQYF.